The present T cell receptor beta chain was sequenced within a study of blood T cell repertoires in COVID-19. As for the study in general: Samples came from the United States, Italy and Spain, spanning acute and convalescent COVID-19. PBMCs, B-cell-depleted T cells, or T cells provided the cDNA or gDNA that made up the material.

Original processing notes: Quantification of nucleated cells was approximated via reference gene primer amplification. Sequencing was performed with immunoSEQ multiplex PCR; in TCRdb, only in-frame clones are kept and a portion is missing. V, J and clone size derive from that table, while D and trimming were established from the DNA sequence. The sample records about 45,000 clones, around four fifths being singletons. In germline, CDR1 is WNHNN, CDR2 SYGVQD (reference sequence). Trimming removed 8 bases from V and 5 bases from J, with 17 bases in between. The CDR3 extends over 14 amino acids. Sequencing was carried out using peripheral blood. This TCR derives from a man in his fifties or sixties with active COVID-19. The V call is TRBV10-1, the J call TRBJ2-3; a weak D match, TRBD1 (6 bases). The chain's CDR3 is CASAGTPNRDTQYF. The CDR3 DNA is TGCGCCAGCGCCGGGACACCTAATAGAGATACGCAGTATTTT.